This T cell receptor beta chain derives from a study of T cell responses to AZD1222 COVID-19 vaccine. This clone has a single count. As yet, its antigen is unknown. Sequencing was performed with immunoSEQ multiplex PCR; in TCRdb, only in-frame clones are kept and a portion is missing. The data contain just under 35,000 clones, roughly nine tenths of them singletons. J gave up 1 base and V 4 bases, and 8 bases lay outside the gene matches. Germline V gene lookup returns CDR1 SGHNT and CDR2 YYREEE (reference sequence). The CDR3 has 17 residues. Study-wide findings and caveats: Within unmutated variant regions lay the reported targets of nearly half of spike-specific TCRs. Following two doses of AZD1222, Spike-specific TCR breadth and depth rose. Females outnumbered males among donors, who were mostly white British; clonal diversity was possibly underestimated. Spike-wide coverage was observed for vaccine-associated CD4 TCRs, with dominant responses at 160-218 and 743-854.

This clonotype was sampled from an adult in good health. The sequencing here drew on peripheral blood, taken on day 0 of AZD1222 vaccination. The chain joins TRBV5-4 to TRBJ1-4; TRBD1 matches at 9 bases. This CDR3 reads CASSRGGQGKTNEKLFF. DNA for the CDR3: TGTGCCAGCAGCCGAGGAGGACAGGGGAAAACTAATGAAAAACTGTTTTTT.